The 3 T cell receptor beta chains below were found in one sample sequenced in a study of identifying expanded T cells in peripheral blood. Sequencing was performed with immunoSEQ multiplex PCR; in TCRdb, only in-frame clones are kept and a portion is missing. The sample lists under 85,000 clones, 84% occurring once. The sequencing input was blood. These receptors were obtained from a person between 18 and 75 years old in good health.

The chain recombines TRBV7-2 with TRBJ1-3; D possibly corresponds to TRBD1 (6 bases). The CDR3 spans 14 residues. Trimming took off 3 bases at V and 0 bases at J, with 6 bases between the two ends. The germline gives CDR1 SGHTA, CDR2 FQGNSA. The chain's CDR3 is CASSLGHSGNTIYF. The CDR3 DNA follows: TGTGCCAGCAGCTTGGGACACTCTGGAAACACCATATATTTT. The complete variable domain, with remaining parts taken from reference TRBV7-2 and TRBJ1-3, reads GAGVSQSPSNKVTEKGKDVELRCDPISGHTALYWYRQSLGQGLEFLIYFQGNSAPDKSGLPSDRFSAERTGGSVSTLTIQRTQQEDSAVYLCASSLGHSGNTIYFGEGSWLTVV.

DNA of the CDR3: TGTGCCAGCAGCTCCTACGGGACTAGCGGAGTTGGTGAGCAGTTCTTC. Amino acids: CASSSYGTSGVGEQFF. The chain couples TRBV7-9 to TRBJ2-1, with 11 bases identical to TRBD2. J lost 9 bases, V lost 4 bases, and 11 bases had no gene match. The germline V gene has CDR1 SEHNR and CDR2 FQNEAQ (reference sequence). The CDR3 runs to 16 residues. Looking up the rest from reference TRBV7-9 and TRBJ2-1 gives the full variable domain: DTGVSQNPRHKITKRGQNVTFRCDPISEHNRLYWYRQTLGQGPEFLTYFQNEAQLEKSRLLSDRFSAERPKGSFSTLEIQRTEQGDSAMYLCASSSYGTSGVGEQFFGPGTRLTVL.

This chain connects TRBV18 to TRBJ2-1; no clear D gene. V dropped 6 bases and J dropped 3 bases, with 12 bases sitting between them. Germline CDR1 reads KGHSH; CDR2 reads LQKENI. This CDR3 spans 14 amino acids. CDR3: CASSTGVNYNEQFF. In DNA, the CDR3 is TGTGCCAGCTCCACCGGAGTGAACTACAATGAGCAGTTCTTC.